The subject of this entry is one T cell receptor beta chain. There is no known antigen for this receptor. The input lacks base qualities; no much larger clone sits a single base away. The cohort was made up of about 610 healthy bone marrow donors. Cohort members were all nominally healthy when sampled, although unrecorded immune exposures were likely present. The donor was CMV seropositive and belonged to the group of about 290 seropositive cohort members. A peripheral blood sample was collected from each donor, and TCR beta sequencing was performed on peripheral blood mononuclear cells. Genomic DNA extraction from the blood cell samples was performed with the Qiagen DNeasy Blood Extraction Kit. There are 15 amino acids in the CDR3, from cysteine to phenylalanine inclusive. Only the CDR3 region is kept as DNA, spanning 45 bases read in frame from base 1. CDR1 MDHEN and CDR2 SYDVKM are derived from the germline V gene. Clipping removes 7 bases from V and 6 bases from J, with 13 as the unmatched junction base count.

The data derive from a study of cytomegalovirus exposure and HLA in healthy donors (dated by TCRdb to about 2017). With regard to the full study: In an earlier analysis of under 750 of the donors, 276 Gb of sequence data and 100 million or so unique TCR beta sequences from roughly 180 million T cells were reported. On average, 235,054 unique TCR beta nucleotide sequences were sequenced per donor among 300 to 500 genotyped donors of the cohort, with 15% to 20% of those sequences being non-productive. A later genetic analysis used genome-wide SNP genotypes for about three fifths of the 666 donors, treating that subset as a discovery cohort. Of the 300 to 450 genotyped donors, roughly 80% were placed in the genetic ancestry cluster associated with self-reported Caucasian donors. Both class I and class II loci were covered by HLA typing, at four-digit resolution. High-throughput TCR immunosequencing, statistical association of individual TCRs with disease status, and machine learning were combined to predict cytomegalovirus infection status. To decide whether each TCR beta V gene segment behaved as functional or pseudogenic, an earlier analysis of 587 of the donors relied on high-throughput TCR beta sequencing. The study profiled the T cell repertoires of 666 subjects by immunosequencing and related them to cytomegalovirus serostatus. A later analysis re-analyzed previously published TCR beta repertoires from roughly 630 donors and added high-resolution HLA genotyping to study TCR occurrence patterns. In addition to the first cohort of 666 subjects, a separate validation cohort of 130 or so different subjects was used. About five DR-DQ haplotypes were treated as single units for association and clustering because of strong linkage in the cohort. An early release that covered several hundred HLA-typed donors contained about 290 gigabases of sequencing data and roughly 84 million unique TCR sequences. Every discovery cohort repertoire had been produced on one sequencing platform. Typing coverage differed by locus: A, B, C, DRB1 and DQB1 were typed in roughly 620-630 donors, DQA1 in about 500, DPA1 in some 570, and DPB1 in 450 to 480. The later analysis used no new phenotypic data to find candidate immune exposures, relying instead on TCR beta sequences and their occurrence across donors. Donor age, sex, ethnicity and CMV serostatus were compiled alongside the repertoire data. The aim of the study was to test whether cataloging public T cell receptors could identify signatures of past pathogen exposure.

Library preparation employed the immunoSEQ multiplex PCR assay. For the multiplex PCR, a mixture combining 60 forward primers for TCR Vbeta segments and 13 reverse primers for TCR Jbeta segments was used. A multiplex PCR assay on genomic DNA amplified the CDR3 region of rearranged TCR beta genes. Amplified TCR beta libraries were sequenced as 87-base-pair reads on the Illumina HiSeq System. In the source study's methods: Across the 670 or so repertoires, a later analysis counted about 81 million unique TCR beta chains, roughly 11 million of which were shared by at least two donors. Raw reads were error-corrected and collapsed into unique sequences by a nearest-neighbor algorithm in which closely related sequences were merged to remove PCR and sequencing errors. CDR3 sequences were aligned to IMGT reference sequences to assign V, D and J gene segments. Each retained sequence needed at least a six-nucleotide match to both a V gene segment and a J gene segment. Rearrangements were called productive when the CDR3 lacked stop codons and stayed in frame with V and J; all others were non-productive. Following IMGT convention, CDR3 was defined as the stretch from the second conserved V-encoded cysteine up to the conserved J-encoded phenylalanine. In an earlier analysis of around 570 of the donors, sequences lacking an unambiguous match to a single V gene segment were excluded. An earlier analysis of some 500 of the donors classified V segments as functional when productive rearrangements were above 56.7% and as segregating when the standard deviation between donors was above 5%. A statistical classification framework was built for diagnosing cytomegalovirus status from the catalog of TCR beta chain sequences. In a later analysis, TCR nucleotide sequences were compared against IMGT/GENE-DB human TR gene sequences so that V and J genes could be assigned. The TCRdist pipeline was used in a later analysis to assign CDR3 sequences and most-parsimonious VDJ recombination scenarios. In a later analysis, every TCR beta chain was defined by the combination of its CDR3 amino acid sequence and its V-gene family, and reads without a unique V-gene family were dropped. As a way to deal with suspected cross-contamination and a sequencing artifact, a later analysis dropped 500 to 700 nucleotide sequences that were highly shared and had low generation probability. A later analysis calculated a clonal expansion index for each public chain from normalized within-repertoire ranks of inferred template counts. A later analysis computed generation probabilities with a VDJ recombination model fitted to out-of-frame rearrangements, and checked the results against IGoR. In a later analysis, hypergeometric tests were used to score TCR-TCR, TCR-HLA and TCR-CMV co-occurrence, with a repertoire-size bias correction applied to TCR pairs. A later analysis estimated false discovery rates by permuting HLA or CMV assignments 20 times. A later analysis grouped co-occurring TCRs with DBSCAN, adding TCRdist sequence similarity when clustering within HLA-allele-positive subsets. Repertoires with fewer than 30,000 or more than 120,000 public chains were left out of co-occurrence clustering, as were four to six repertoires with anomalous nucleotide sharing. The table was pulled from immuneACCESS by TCRdb, which kept in-frame rearrangements only. Such tables lose some clones; where checked, under half of the loss comes from unresolved V genes, and the rest has no known cause. The V and J calls and clone size were taken over from that table, and D and trimming were inferred from the DNA. The sample table contains some 100,000 clones; only one count was recorded for approximately 77% of them. Together, the top ten hold roughly 15% of the sample.

Findings and caveats that apply to the study as a whole: Three of the identified cytomegalovirus-associated TCR beta chains were confirmed in vitro to be specific for cytomegalovirus antigens. A later analysis associated 15,000 or so TCR beta sequences with specific HLA alleles at a false discovery rate of 0.05. According to the authors, the approach could potentially be generalized to other disease states and immunological phenotypes. In a later analysis, most CMV-associated TCR beta chains were found to appear HLA-restricted, with HLA associations seemingly driven largely by CMV exposure. In this cohort, only TCR beta chains were sequenced, and detectable features were limited by the absence of alpha or paired-chain data. A later genetic analysis reported fewer N-insertions in productive TCRs among donors in an Asian-associated ancestry cluster than the approximately 670-donor mean. Cytomegalovirus status was reported to be diagnosed by the classifier with high specificity and sensitivity in both the original and validation cohorts. Linkage disequilibrium might explain the correlated functional status among segregating V segments, but an unknown experimental factor could not be ruled out. In a later analysis, HLA-associated TCR beta chains were found to be more clonally expanded and to have lower generation probabilities than equally common non-associated chains. According to a later analysis, TCR association rates differed among HLA loci, with DRB1 alleles showing the most associated TCRs and HLA-C alleles showing the fewest. V-gene and J-gene trimming of TCR beta chains was associated with a missense DCLRE1C variant in a later genetic analysis, and the association was replicated in an independent cohort. A total of some 180 TCR beta chains were listed by the study as associated with cytomegalovirus. A cluster of highly shared sequence variants was judged likely to be a technical artifact of the sequencing pipeline. Because counts were too low, more than 15 rarely observed V segments, including chromosome 9 orphons, were excluded from the earlier analysis of several hundred of the donors. The 87-base-pair reads could not distinguish some IMGT-functional V segments, including TRBV6-2 and TRBV6-3, so those segments were excluded. In an earlier analysis of about 600 of the donors, most TCR beta V segments appeared in productive rearrangements about 90% or about 30% of the time, broadly matching IMGT annotations. HLA typing was unavailable for some donors at each locus, so association tests used only the typed subset. Immune exposure information for the cohort was limited to CMV serostatus. A further reported finding was that TCR beta sequences accurately predicted the HLA-A and HLA-B alleles for most subjects in the first cohort. Roughly uniform sequencing depth across donors was assumed in presence/absence analyses, although this assumption may not hold. In a later analysis, several top co-occurrence clusters were reported to appear linked to parvovirus B19, influenza, CMV and Epstein-Barr virus. While some public TCRs were present in many individuals, most TCR sequences turned up only very rarely across donors. Strong co-occurrence of HLA alleles, especially DR and DQ, made assigning TCR associations to individual alleles difficult.

This sequence originates from a male donor in good health and CMV-seropositive. The chain was built from TRBV28 and TRBJ1-1, with 8 bases aligning to TRBD1. The material sequenced was PBMCs. The CDR3 region: CASTTLQGAVAEAFF. The nucleotide sequence reads as follows: TGTGCCAGCACGACCCTGCAGGGGGCCGTCGCTGAAGCTTTCTTT.